The TCR beta chain under discussion was sequenced for a study of cytomegalovirus exposure and HLA in healthy donors. General study points: Later examination showed HLA-associated TCR beta chains had greater clonal expansion than equally common others.

Primers for the PCR totalled 60 Vbeta and 13 Jbeta. Sequencing was performed with immunoSEQ multiplex PCR; in TCRdb, only in-frame clones are kept and a portion is missing. The sample lists 75,000 to 90,000 clones; around 77% were seen once. Of note for this clone: The antigen remains unidentified.

V lost 5 bases and J 5 bases, leaving 16 bases between the germline ends. The length of the CDR3 is 15 residues. Germline V gene data show CDR1 as SGHTA and CDR2 as FQGNSA. Material: PBMCs. The chain combines TRBV7-2 with TRBJ2-1; the D gene is possibly TRBD2 (6 bases). The receptor's source is a man aged 50-59 years in good health and CMV-seronegative. The CDR3 DNA follows: TGTGCCAGCAGCCTTTCTAGCGTCATCCACAATGAGCAGTTCTTC. This codes for CASSLSSVIHNEQFF.